Listed below are T cell receptor beta chains from one sample, sequenced in a study of blood T cell repertoires in COVID-19. The method was immunoSEQ multiplex PCR; TCRdb's version includes in-frame clones alone and lacks a portion of them. The sample has 90,000 to 120,000 clones, approximately 84% seen once. The sequenced sample was peripheral blood. The receptor set was obtained from a human donor in a cohort sampled during active COVID-19. Each CDR3 is given without its conserved first and last residue. D genes are given only for firm matches.

V gene: TRBV3-1/TRBV3-2
D gene: TRBD1
J gene: TRBJ1-5
CDR3 protein: ASSLGQGSNQPQH

V gene: TRBV18
D gene: .
J gene: TRBJ2-2
CDR3 protein: ASFAAGRTGELF

V gene: TRBV7-2
D gene: .
J gene: TRBJ2-2
CDR3 protein: ASSLTAGGELF

V gene: TRBV7-2
D gene: .
J gene: TRBJ2-3
CDR3 protein: ASSDRDLTDTQY

V gene: TRBV20-1
D gene: TRBD1
J gene: TRBJ2-5
CDR3 protein: SPDRVETQY

V gene: TRBV27
D gene: .
J gene: TRBJ2-7
CDR3 protein: AAAAYIGSSYEQY

V gene: TRBV6-5
D gene: TRBD2
J gene: TRBJ2-3
CDR3 protein: ASGRTSADTQY

V gene: TRBV29-1
D gene: TRBD2
J gene: TRBJ2-1
CDR3 protein: SVELRAGTYNEQF

V gene: TRBV29-1
D gene: TRBD1
J gene: TRBJ2-3
CDR3 protein: SVKGPIRDRVTDTQY

V gene: TRBV4-3
D gene: .
J gene: TRBJ2-5
CDR3 protein: ASSYSGSLFQETQY

V gene: TRBV19
D gene: .
J gene: TRBJ1-1
CDR3 protein: ASRRWTEAF

V gene: TRBV30
D gene: TRBD2
J gene: TRBJ2-7
CDR3 protein: AWSRGGSSYEQY

V gene: TRBV2
D gene: TRBD1
J gene: TRBJ1-2
CDR3 protein: ASSRQGAKYGYT

V gene: TRBV7-2
D gene: .
J gene: TRBJ1-2
CDR3 protein: ASSTQGGGYT

V gene: TRBV19
D gene: TRBD1
J gene: TRBJ1-1
CDR3 protein: ASSMERDRGDTEAF

V gene: TRBV5-4
D gene: .
J gene: TRBJ1-2
CDR3 protein: ASSPGGGIVTNYGYT

V gene: TRBV28
D gene: .
J gene: TRBJ1-4
CDR3 protein: ASSFPDNNEKLF

V gene: TRBV27
D gene: .
J gene: TRBJ1-5
CDR3 protein: ASSLTPEGPQH